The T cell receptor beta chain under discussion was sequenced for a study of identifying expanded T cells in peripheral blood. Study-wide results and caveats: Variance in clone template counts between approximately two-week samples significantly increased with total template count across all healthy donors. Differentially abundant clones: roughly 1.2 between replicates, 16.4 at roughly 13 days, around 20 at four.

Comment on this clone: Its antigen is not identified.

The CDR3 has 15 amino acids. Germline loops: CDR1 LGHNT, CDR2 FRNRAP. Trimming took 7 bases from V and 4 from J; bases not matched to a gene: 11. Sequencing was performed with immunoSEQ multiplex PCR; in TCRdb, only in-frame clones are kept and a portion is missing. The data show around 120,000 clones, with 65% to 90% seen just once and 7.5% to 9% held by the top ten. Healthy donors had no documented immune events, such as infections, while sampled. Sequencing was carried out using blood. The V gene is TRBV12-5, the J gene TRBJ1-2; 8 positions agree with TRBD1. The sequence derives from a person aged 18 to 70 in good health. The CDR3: CASASSGGGGYGYTF. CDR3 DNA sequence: TGTGCTAGTGCCTCTTCAGGGGGCGGGGGCTATGGCTACACCTTC. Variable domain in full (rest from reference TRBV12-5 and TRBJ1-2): DARVTQTPRHKVTEMGQEVTMRCQPILGHNTVFWYRQTMMQGLELLAYFRNRAPLDDSGMPKDRFSAEMPDATLATLKIQPSEPRDSAVYFCASASSGGGGYGYTFGSGTRLTVV.